Following are 6 T cell receptor beta chains from one sample sequenced in a study of blood T cells in healthy people across ages. With a J-beta primer mix and a sample-barcoded 5' primer, a second PCR ran 7 to 11 cycles. MiXCR, applied by TCRdb to the 5' RACE reads, yields one record per CDR3 protein. This table has hundreds of thousands of distinct CDR3 sequences, around 24% appearing once. In addition, the sample was reused for a study of T cells of mothers and their children.

Sequencing was carried out using blood. All receptors derive from a boy between 10 and 17 years old in good health.

This clonotype was detected only a few times. The chain recombines TRBV5-1 with TRBJ2-5, with D tentatively TRBD1 (6 bases). The V gene's germline CDR1 is SGHRS and CDR2 YFSETQ. V lost 4 bases, J lost 2 bases, and 21 bases lay in between. This CDR3 is built from 17 residues. The CDR3 loop is CASSIRDTRVGQETQYF. CDR3 nucleotide sequence: TGCGCCAGCAGCATCCGGGACACCCGAGTAGGGCAAGAGACCCAGTACTTC.

A few counts support this clonotype. The chain couples TRBV20-1 to TRBJ2-1; no clear D. The CDR3 is made up of 14 amino acids. Germline CDR1 and CDR2: DFQATT and SNEGSKA (reference sequence). V shed 4 bases and J shed 0 bases, with 10 bases lying between them. The CDR3 protein is CSATTAYSYNEQFF. CDR3 nucleotide sequence: TGCAGTGCTACCACAGCTTACTCCTACAATGAGCAGTTCTTC.

This clonotype was detected only a few times. The chain joins TRBV9 to TRBJ2-1, with TRBD2 identical over 9 bases. This CDR3 contains 16 residues. CDR1 is SGDLS and CDR2 is YYNGEE in the germline V gene. After removal of 0 bases from V and 6 bases from J, the junction contained 7 bases not matched to a gene. The CDR3 DNA reads as TGTGCCAGCAGCGTAGACGGGCTAGCGGGATTCAATGAGCAGTTCTTC. It encodes CASSVDGLAGFNEQFF.

This clonotype was counted a few times. CDR3 residues: CSVEAQWGSSYNEQFF. CDR3 sequence (DNA): TGCAGCGTTGAAGCCCAGTGGGGGAGCTCCTACAATGAGCAGTTCTTC. V gene TRBV29-1 combines with J gene TRBJ2-1; D might be TRBD1 or TRBD2, each matching 5 bases. V shed 1 base and J shed 0 bases, with 13 bases lying between them. The germline CDR1 and CDR2 sequences are SQVTM and ANQGSEA. CDR3 length: 16 residues.

V usage is TRBV7-9 and J usage is TRBJ1-4; TRBD1 might be the D (5 bases). Trimming removed 4 bases from V and 7 bases from J, with 22 bases in between. Germline CDR1 is SEHNR and CDR2 is FQNEAQ (reference sequence). The CDR3 runs 17 residues. CDR3 loop: CASSSQADGARGEKLFF. As DNA, the CDR3 is TGTGCCAGCAGCTCCCAGGCCGATGGGGCTAGGGGTGAAAAACTGTTTTTT.

This clonotype turned up a few times. The rearrangement joins TRBV7-2 to TRBJ2-1, with TRBD1 identical over 7 bases. The CDR3 consists of 17 residues. Germline values: CDR1 SGHTA, CDR2 FQGNSA. J was trimmed by 6 bases and V by 0 bases; bases with no gene match: 11. The DNA for the CDR3 is TGTGCCAGCAGCTTAGCGACCGGGACAGTTAGGGGCAATGAGCAGTTCTTC. It yields the protein CASSLATGTVRGNEQFF.